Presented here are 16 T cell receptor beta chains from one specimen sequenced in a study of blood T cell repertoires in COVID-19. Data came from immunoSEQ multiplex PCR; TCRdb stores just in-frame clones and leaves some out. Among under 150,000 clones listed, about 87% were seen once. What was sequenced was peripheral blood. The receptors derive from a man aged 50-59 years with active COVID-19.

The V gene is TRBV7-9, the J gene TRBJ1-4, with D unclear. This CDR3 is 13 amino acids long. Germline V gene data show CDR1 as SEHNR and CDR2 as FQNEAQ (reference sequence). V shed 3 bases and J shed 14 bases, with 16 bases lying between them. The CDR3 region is CASSLYGGLGLFF. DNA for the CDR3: TGTGCCAGCAGCTTGTACGGAGGGCTTGGGCTGTTTTTT.

CDR3 bases: TGTGCCAGCAGTGTCTGGACTGGGAACGGGGAGCTGTTTTTT. This encodes CASSVWTGNGELFF. This chain uses TRBV25-1 with TRBJ2-2, with D perhaps matching TRBD2 (5 bases). CDR3 length: 14 amino acids. Trimming removed 4 bases at V and 7 bases at J, with 13 bases between. Germline CDR1 and CDR2: MGHDK and SYGVNS.

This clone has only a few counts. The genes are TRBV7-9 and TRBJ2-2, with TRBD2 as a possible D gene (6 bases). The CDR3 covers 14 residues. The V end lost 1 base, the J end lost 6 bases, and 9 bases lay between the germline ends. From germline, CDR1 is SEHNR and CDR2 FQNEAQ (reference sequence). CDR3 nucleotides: TGTGCCAGCAGCTTAGTTGGGGAGGCCGGGGAGCTGTTTTTT. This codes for CASSLVGEAGELFF.

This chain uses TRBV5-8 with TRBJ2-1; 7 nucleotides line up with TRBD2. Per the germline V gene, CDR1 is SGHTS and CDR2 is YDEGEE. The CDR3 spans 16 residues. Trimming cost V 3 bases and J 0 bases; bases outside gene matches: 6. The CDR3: CASSSRLARSYNEQFF. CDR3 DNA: TGTGCCAGCAGCTCGCGACTAGCCCGCTCCTACAATGAGCAGTTCTTC.

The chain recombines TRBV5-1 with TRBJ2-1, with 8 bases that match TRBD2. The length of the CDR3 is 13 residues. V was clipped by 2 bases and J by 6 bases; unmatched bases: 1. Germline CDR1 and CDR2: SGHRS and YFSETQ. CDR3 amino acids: CASSLAGVNEQFF. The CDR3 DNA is TGCGCCAGCAGCTTAGCGGGGGTCAATGAGCAGTTCTTC.

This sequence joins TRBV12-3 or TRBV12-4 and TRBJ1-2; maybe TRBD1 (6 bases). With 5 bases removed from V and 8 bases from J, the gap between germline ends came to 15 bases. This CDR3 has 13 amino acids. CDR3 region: CASSPDRMGGYTF. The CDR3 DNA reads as TGTGCCAGCAGTCCCGACAGGATGGGAGGCTACACCTTC.

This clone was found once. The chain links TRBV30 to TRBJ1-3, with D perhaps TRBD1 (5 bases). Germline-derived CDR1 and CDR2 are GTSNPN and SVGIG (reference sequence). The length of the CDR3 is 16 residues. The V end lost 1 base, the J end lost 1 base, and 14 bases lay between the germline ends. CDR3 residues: CAWSGAGMNSGNTIYF. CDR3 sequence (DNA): TGTGCCTGGAGTGGGGCAGGGATGAATTCTGGAAACACCATATATTTT.

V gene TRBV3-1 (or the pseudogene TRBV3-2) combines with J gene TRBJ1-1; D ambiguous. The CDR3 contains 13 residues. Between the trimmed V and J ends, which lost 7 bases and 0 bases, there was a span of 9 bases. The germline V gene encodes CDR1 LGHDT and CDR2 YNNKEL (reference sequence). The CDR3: CASTRALNTEAFF. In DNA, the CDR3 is TGTGCCAGCACGCGAGCTCTGAACACTGAAGCTTTCTTT.

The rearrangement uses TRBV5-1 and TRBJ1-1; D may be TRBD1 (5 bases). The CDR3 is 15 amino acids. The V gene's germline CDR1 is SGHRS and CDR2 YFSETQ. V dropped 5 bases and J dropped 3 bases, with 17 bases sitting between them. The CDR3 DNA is TGCGCCAGCAGATATACTGGGGGGAGCTACACTGAAGCTTTCTTT. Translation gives CASRYTGGSYTEAFF.

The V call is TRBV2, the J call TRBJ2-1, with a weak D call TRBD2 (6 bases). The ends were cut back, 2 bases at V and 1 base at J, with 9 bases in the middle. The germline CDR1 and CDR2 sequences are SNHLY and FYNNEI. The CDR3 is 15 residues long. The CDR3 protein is CASSESGQSYNEQFF. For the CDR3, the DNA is TGTGCCAGCAGTGAAAGCGGGCAGTCCTACAATGAGCAGTTCTTC.

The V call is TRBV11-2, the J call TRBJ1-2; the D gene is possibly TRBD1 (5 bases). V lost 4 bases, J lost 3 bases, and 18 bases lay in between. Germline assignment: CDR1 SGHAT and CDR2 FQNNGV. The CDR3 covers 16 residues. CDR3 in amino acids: CASSSRRAGQHYGYTF. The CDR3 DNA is TGTGCCAGCAGCTCCAGGAGGGCAGGGCAGCACTATGGCTACACCTTC.

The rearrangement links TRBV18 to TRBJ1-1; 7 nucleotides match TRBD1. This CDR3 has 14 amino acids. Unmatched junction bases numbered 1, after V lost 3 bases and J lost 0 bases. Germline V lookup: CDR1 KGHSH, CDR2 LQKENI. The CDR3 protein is CASSPGQLNTEAFF. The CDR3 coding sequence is TGTGCCAGCTCACCGGGACAGCTGAACACTGAAGCTTTCTTT.

The chain's CDR3 is CAYRTGRPTDTQYF. CDR3 coding DNA: TGTGCCTACCGGACAGGGCGACCCACAGATACGCAGTATTTT. The genes are TRBV30 and TRBJ2-3; 8 bases agree with TRBD1. Germline loops: CDR1 GTSNPN, CDR2 SVGIG (reference sequence). The CDR3 totals 14 residues. Unmatched junction bases numbered 8, after V lost 7 bases and J lost 2 bases.

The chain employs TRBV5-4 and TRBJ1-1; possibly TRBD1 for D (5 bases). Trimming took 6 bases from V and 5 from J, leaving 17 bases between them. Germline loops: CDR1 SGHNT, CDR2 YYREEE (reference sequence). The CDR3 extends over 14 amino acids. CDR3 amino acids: CASTATPQGTEAFF. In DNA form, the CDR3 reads TGTGCCAGCACCGCAACCCCCCAGGGAACTGAAGCTTTCTTT.

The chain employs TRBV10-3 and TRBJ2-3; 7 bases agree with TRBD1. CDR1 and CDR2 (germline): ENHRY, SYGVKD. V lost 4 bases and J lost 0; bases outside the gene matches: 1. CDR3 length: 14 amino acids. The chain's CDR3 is CAISGDSSTDTQYF. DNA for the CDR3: TGTGCCATCAGTGGGGACAGTAGCACAGATACGCAGTATTTT.

The CDR3 is CASSLGQGAVEEAFF. In DNA form, the CDR3 reads TGTGCCAGCAGCTTAGGACAGGGGGCGGTCGAAGAAGCTTTCTTT. The chain employs TRBV7-9 and TRBJ1-1, with 10 bases aligning to TRBD1. Germline CDR1 SEHNR, CDR2 FQNEAQ (reference sequence). With 1 base clipped from V and 8 bases from J, the junction kept 7 bases outside the gene matches. The CDR3 length is 15 residues. Complete variable domain (other parts from reference TRBV7-9 and TRBJ1-1): DTGVSQNPRHKITKRGQNVTFRCDPISEHNRLYWYRQTLGQGPEFLTYFQNEAQLEKSRLLSDRFSAERPKGSFSTLEIQRTEQGDSAMYLCASSLGQGAVEEAFFGQGTRLTVV.